Described below is a single T cell receptor beta chain sequence and its context. Its antigen is not identified. This entry is derived from a study of T cells in Graves' hyperthyroidism and ophthalmopathy. General study points: Model predictions of ophthalmopathy came a median 6.5 months before onset. In the blood, most expanded thyroid clonotypes above 0.001 appeared as well.

The V gene lost 1 base and the J gene lost 0 bases, with 3 bases spanning the gap. This CDR3 has 13 amino acids. The germline V gene has CDR1 LNHNV and CDR2 YYDKDF (reference sequence). The TCR beta CDR3 regions underwent amplification using RNA transcripts as the source. The TCR CDR3 first-round RT-PCR relied on the HTBI primer set. TCRdb ran MiXCR on the multiplex PCR reads and lists one entry per CDR3 protein. Among 500,000 to 750,000 distinct CDR3 sequences listed, less than 20% were seen once. Sequencing input: blood. The J gene is TRBJ1-1, the V gene TRBV15; no definite D call. This clonotype was obtained from a woman between 25 and 40 years old with Graves' hyperthyroidism. This CDR3 is CATSRALNTEAFF. The CDR3, as DNA: TGTGCCACCAGCAGAGCGCTGAACACTGAAGCTTTCTTT.